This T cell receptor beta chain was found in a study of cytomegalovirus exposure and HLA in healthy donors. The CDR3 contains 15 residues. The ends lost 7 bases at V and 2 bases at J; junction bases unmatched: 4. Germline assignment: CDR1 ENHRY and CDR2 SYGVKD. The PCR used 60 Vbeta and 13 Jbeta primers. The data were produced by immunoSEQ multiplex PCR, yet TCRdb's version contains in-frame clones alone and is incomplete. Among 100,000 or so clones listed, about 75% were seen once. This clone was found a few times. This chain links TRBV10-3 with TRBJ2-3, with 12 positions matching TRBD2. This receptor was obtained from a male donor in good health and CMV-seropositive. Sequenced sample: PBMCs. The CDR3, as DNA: TGTGCCATCACTAGGACTAGCGGGGACACAGATACGCAGTATTTT. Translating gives CAITRTSGDTDTQYF.